These 17 T cell receptor beta chains share one sample of origin, sequenced in a study of response to subunit inactivated influenza vaccine. In TCRdb, the RT-PCR reads were re-called with MiXCR into one record per CDR3 protein. Seen here are roughly 500,000 distinct CDR3 sequences, 15% to 20% observed once, and the top ten hold approximately 3%. The starting material was CD4+ T cells sorted from PBMCs, obtained around 25 months after vaccination. The receptors originated from a man between 45 and 75 years old who received an inactivated influenza vaccine.

This clonotype appeared a few times. The J gene is TRBJ1-1, the V gene TRBV3-1, with D possibly matching TRBD1 (5 bases). V was pared by 6 bases and J by 1 base, with 15 bases between. This CDR3 has 15 amino acids. Germline CDR1 LGHDT, CDR2 YNNKEL (reference sequence). CDR3 nucleotide sequence: TGTGCCAGCAGTTTGAACTCTGGGGGGAACACTGAAGCTTTCTTT. It is translated as CASSLNSGGNTEAFF.

To note about this clonotype: The junction shows a germline mismatch at one end, possibly a read error. V is TRBV28 and J is TRBJ1-4; 7 bases are shared with TRBD1. CDR1 and CDR2 (germline): MDHEN, SYDVKM. The CDR3 consists of 16 residues. CDR3 region: CASSLSGTATNEKLSF. CDR3 nucleotide sequence: TGTGCCAGCAGTTTATCCGGGACAGCAACTAATGAAAAACTGTCTTTT.

In this sample, this clonotype turned up a few times. The rearrangement joins TRBV7-2 to TRBJ1-5, with a possible D match to TRBD1 (6 bases). This CDR3 has 15 amino acids. Between the trimmed V and J ends, which lost 5 bases and 6 bases, there was a span of 17 bases. The germline V gene encodes CDR1 SGHTA and CDR2 FQGNSA. The CDR3 sequence: CASSREGGPLQPQHF. For the CDR3, the DNA is TGTGCCAGCAGCCGAGAAGGGGGTCCGCTTCAGCCCCAGCATTTT.

In its sample, this clonotype was seen a few times. The chain is built from TRBV20-1 and TRBJ2-1, with 16 bases matching TRBD2. Germline CDR1 DFQATT, CDR2 SNEGSKA (reference sequence). V dropped 6 bases and J dropped 8; count of bases not matched to a gene: 7. This CDR3 spans 15 amino acids. CDR3 nucleotide sequence: TGCAGTGCCTCGGGGACTAGCGGGAGGGCGTATGAGCAGTTCTTC. It is translated as CSASGTSGRAYEQFF.

This clonotype was counted between two and nine times. J is TRBJ2-3 and V is TRBV20-1; possible D gene TRBD1, 6 bases. With 3 bases removed from V and 2 bases from J, the gap between germline ends came to 9 bases. Germline lookup yields CDR1 DFQATT and CDR2 SNEGSKA (reference sequence). The CDR3 runs to 13 residues. This chain's CDR3 is CSASGGFTDTQYF. The CDR3, as DNA: TGCAGTGCTAGTGGGGGCTTCACAGATACGCAGTATTTT.

The chain joins TRBV12-3 or TRBV12-4 to TRBJ1-2; TRBD1 matches at 7 bases. The CDR3 is made up of 15 amino acids. J gave up 3 bases and V 5 bases, and 9 bases lay outside the gene matches. The CDR3 bases are TGTGCCAGCAGTCAGGGCCGACAGGGTTACTATGGCTACACCTTC. The encoded protein is CASSQGRQGYYGYTF.

This clonotype has at least ten counts. The chain combines TRBV3-1 with TRBJ2-1; 11 nucleotides align to TRBD1. From germline, CDR1 is LGHDT and CDR2 YNNKEL (reference sequence). The CDR3 is 18 amino acids. J lost 8 bases, V lost 0 bases, and 12 bases had no gene match. DNA for the CDR3: TGTGCCAGCAGCCAAGATCTACCTGGACAGGGGGCGTGGGATGAGCAGTTCTTC. Amino acids: CASSQDLPGQGAWDEQFF.

The sample holds many counts of this clonotype. The chain uses TRBV6-1 and TRBJ2-5; tentatively, D is TRBD1 (5 bases). The CDR3 runs to 13 residues. The germline V and J ends were trimmed by 6 bases and 2 bases, with 10 bases remaining between them. CDR1 and CDR2 (germline): MNHNS, SASEGT. CDR3 sequence (DNA): TGTGCCAGCAGAATGACAGTTCAAGAGACCCAGTACTTC. This encodes CASRMTVQETQYF.

In its sample, this clonotype was seen a few times. The chain employs TRBV7-2 and TRBJ1-3; TRBD1 matches 7 bases. CDR1 is SGHTA, CDR2 FQGNSA, per germline. Trimming at V came to 1 base and at J to 2 bases, leaving 14 bases not matched to a gene. This CDR3 has 19 residues. CDR3 loop: CASSLGFTDRLRTGNTIYF. The CDR3 coding sequence is TGTGCCAGCAGCTTAGGCTTTACGGACAGGCTGAGGACTGGAAACACCATATATTTT.

The gene calls are TRBV10-3 and TRBJ2-5, with 11 bases identical to TRBD2. The CDR3 runs 20 residues. The germline V gene has CDR1 ENHRY and CDR2 SYGVKD. V lost 6 bases, J lost 0 bases, and 18 bases stayed unmatched. The chain's CDR3 is CAIRKGPTDTSGGYQETQYF. The CDR3, as DNA: TGTGCCATCAGGAAAGGTCCGACGGATACTAGCGGGGGATACCAAGAGACCCAGTACTTC.

This clonotype was seen a handful of times. V usage is TRBV9 and J usage is TRBJ2-2; 10 bases align to TRBD2. With V trimmed by 0 bases and J by 3 bases, 2 bases remained unmatched. This CDR3 has 16 amino acids. Germline CDR1 and CDR2: SGDLS and YYNGEE. In nucleotides, the CDR3 is TGTGCCAGCAGCGTAGTAGCGGGGGGCGACACCGGGGAGCTGTTTTTT. Its protein product is CASSVVAGGDTGELFF.

V usage is TRBV7-9 and J usage is TRBJ2-1, with D tentatively TRBD1 (6 bases). This CDR3 has 15 residues. V was clipped by 5 bases and J by 4 bases, with 15 bases between them. CDR1 is SEHNR and CDR2 is FQNEAQ in the germline V gene (reference sequence). CDR3 sequence: CASSTDKGDYNEQFF. CDR3 coding DNA: TGTGCCAGCAGCACGGACAAGGGGGATTACAATGAGCAGTTCTTC.

This clonotype has just a few counts. V is TRBV7-2 and J is TRBJ2-3; 8 nucleotides match TRBD2. The CDR3 is 17 amino acids. CDR1 SGHTA and CDR2 FQGNSA come from the germline V gene. V lost 3 bases, J lost 5 bases, and 13 bases stayed unmatched. CDR3 loop: CASSLGAGRGAVDTQYF. CDR3 sequence (DNA): TGTGCCAGCAGCTTGGGGGCGGGGCGGGGGGCAGTAGATACGCAGTATTTT. Looking up the rest from reference TRBV7-2 and TRBJ2-3 gives the full variable domain: GAGVSQSPSNKVTEKGKDVELRCDPISGHTALYWYRQSLGQGLEFLIYFQGNSAPDKSGLPSDRFSAERTGGSVSTLTIQRTQQEDSAVYLCASSLGAGRGAVDTQYFGPGTRLTVL.

The rearrangement joins TRBV7-9 to TRBJ1-1; perhaps TRBD1 as D (6 bases). Trimming removed 3 bases from V and 1 base from J, with 12 bases in between. This CDR3 comprises 15 residues. The germline V gene has CDR1 SEHNR and CDR2 FQNEAQ (reference sequence). As DNA, the CDR3 is TGTGCCAGCAGCTTGTTCGGGGGCACGAACACTGAAGCTTTCTTT. The encoded protein is CASSLFGGTNTEAFF. The variable domain in full, completed from reference TRBV7-9 and TRBJ1-1, reads DTGVSQNPRHKITKRGQNVTFRCDPISEHNRLYWYRQTLGQGPEFLTYFQNEAQLEKSRLLSDRFSAERPKGSFSTLEIQRTEQGDSAMYLCASSLFGGTNTEAFFGQGTRLTVV.

The rearrangement uses TRBV10-3 and TRBJ2-2; no clear D. Germline values: CDR1 ENHRY, CDR2 SYGVKD. V was pared by 11 bases and J by 2 bases, with 18 bases between. CDR3 length: 15 amino acids. The CDR3 reads CALRSSQGNTGELFF. The CDR3 DNA reads TGTGCCCTCCGGAGCAGCCAAGGAAACACCGGGGAGCTGTTTTTT.

This clonotype appeared a few times. The chain uses TRBV20-1 and TRBJ2-7; possibly TRBD2 for D (6 bases). Trimming shortened V by 3 bases and J by 6 bases, and 18 bases separated the two germline ends. The CDR3 spans 14 residues. Germline-derived CDR1 and CDR2 are DFQATT and SNEGSKA (reference sequence). CDR3 nucleotides: TGCAGTGCTAGGGGGAGGTCTCCAAGCGGCGAGCAGTACTTC. It translates to CSARGRSPSGEQYF.

The rearrangement links TRBV5-1 to TRBJ2-3, with a weak D call TRBD2 (5 bases). Germline CDR1 is SGHRS and CDR2 is YFSETQ. V lost 0 bases, J lost 2 bases, and 10 bases lay in between. The CDR3 runs to 15 residues. The CDR3 coding sequence is TGCGCCAGCAGCTTGGGGGGAGCGAACACAGATACGCAGTATTTT. Its translation is CASSLGGANTDTQYF. Full variable domain (missing parts from reference TRBV5-1 and TRBJ2-3): KAGVTQTPRYLIKTRGQQVTLSCSPISGHRSVSWYQQTPGQGLQFLFEYFSETQRNKGNFPGRFSGRQFSNSRSEMNVSTLELGDSALYLCASSLGGANTDTQYFGPGTRLTVL.